The 16 T cell receptor beta chains reported below all come from one sample, sequenced in a study of T cell repertoires in ileal Crohn's disease. Assay used: immunoSEQ multiplex PCR; TCRdb lists only in-frame clones, some missing. The sample holds roughly 4,900 clones, 78% seen once. Time point: neoterminal ileum biopsy at postoperative endoscopy, about 6 months after surgery. The source material was ileal tissue. These receptors were obtained from an adult with Crohn's disease.

CDR3 sequence: CASSVDRTGNTIYF. The CDR3 nucleotides read TGTGCCAGCAGCGTGGACAGGACTGGAAACACCATATATTTT. The chain uses TRBV5-6 and TRBJ1-3; 7 bases line up with TRBD1. Germline loops: CDR1 SGHDT, CDR2 YYEEEE. Trimming removed 4 bases from V and 2 bases from J; junction bases left unmatched: 3. The CDR3 is made up of 14 amino acids.

The chain is built from TRBV7-9 and TRBJ1-1; D ambiguous. The CDR3 is 12 amino acids. Germline-derived CDR1 and CDR2 are SEHNR and FQNEAQ (reference sequence). The germline V and J ends were trimmed by 3 bases and 5 bases, with 7 bases remaining between them. CDR3: CASSLYTTEAFF. DNA of the CDR3: TGTGCCAGCAGCTTGTACACAACTGAAGCTTTCTTT.

The chain carries TRBV7-9 and TRBJ1-2; D not certain. This CDR3 contains 13 residues. With 1 base removed from V and 7 bases from J, the gap between germline ends came to 10 bases. Germline CDR1 and CDR2: SEHNR and FQNEAQ (reference sequence). The CDR3 DNA is TGTGCCAGCAGCTTAGGATCCCTGCCTGGCTACACCTTC. This translates into CASSLGSLPGYTF.

The chain couples TRBV7-3 to TRBJ2-1, with 10 nucleotides matching TRBD2. This CDR3 region has 15 residues. The germline CDR1 and CDR2 sequences are SGHTA and FQGTGA. Unmatched junction bases numbered 6, after V lost 5 bases and J lost 5 bases. This chain's CDR3 is CASSTSGGADNEQFF. As DNA, the CDR3 is TGTGCCAGCAGCACGAGCGGGGGGGCCGACAATGAGCAGTTCTTC.

J is TRBJ1-2 and V is TRBV5-4; 7 bases line up with TRBD1. This CDR3 has 15 amino acids. Per germline, CDR1 SGHNT and CDR2 YYREEE (reference sequence). With V trimmed by 0 bases and J by 3 bases, 5 bases remained unmatched. The CDR3 bases are TGTGCCAGCAGCTTGGGGACAGGCTCCCACTATGGCTACACCTTC. Amino acids: CASSLGTGSHYGYTF.

The genes are TRBV4-3 and TRBJ2-5; 10 positions match TRBD2. The ends lost 0 bases at V and 4 bases at J; junction bases unmatched: 2. The CDR3 has 15 residues. The germline V gene has CDR1 LGHNA and CDR2 YSLEER. The CDR3 protein is CASSQELAGGETQYF. CDR3 DNA: TGCGCCAGCAGCCAAGAATTAGCGGGAGGAGAGACCCAGTACTTC.

The chain is built from TRBV25-1 and TRBJ1-2; tentatively, D is TRBD1 (5 bases). Trimming took off 0 bases at V and 8 bases at J, with 10 bases between the two ends. The CDR3 is made up of 13 amino acids. Germline lookup yields CDR1 MGHDK and CDR2 SYGVNS. For the CDR3, the DNA is TGTGCCAGCAGTGAATATTTAGGGGTCGGCTACACCTTC. It codes for CASSEYLGVGYTF.

The gene calls are TRBV18 and TRBJ1-1; no clear D. CDR1 is KGHSH and CDR2 is LQKENI in the germline V gene. CDR3 size: 13 residues. V lost 6 bases, J lost 9 bases, and 17 bases lay in between. The chain's CDR3 is CASSLPDRWKAFF. In nucleotides, the CDR3 is TGTGCCAGCTCCCTACCAGACCGGTGGAAAGCTTTCTTT.

V gene TRBV19 combines with J gene TRBJ1-2; 9 bases line up with TRBD1. Germline V gene data show CDR1 as LNHDA and CDR2 as SQIVND (reference sequence). V gave up 5 bases and J gave up 2 bases; unmatched junction bases: 3. The CDR3 length is 14 residues. The DNA for the CDR3 is TGTGCCAGTAGTGCCGACAGGGGGAACTATGGCTACACCTTC. Its protein is CASSADRGNYGYTF.

J is TRBJ2-7 and V is TRBV6-1; 8 bases line up with TRBD2. CDR3 size: 15 residues. Trimming removed 4 bases from V and 0 bases from J; junction bases left unmatched: 5. From germline, CDR1 is MNHNS and CDR2 SASEGT. The CDR3, as DNA: TGTGCCAGCAGTGTTGGCGGGGGGATCTCCTACGAGCAGTACTTC. This codes for CASSVGGGISYEQYF.

This chain connects TRBV2 to TRBJ2-7, with TRBD2 matching over 12 bases. V lost 6 bases to trimming and J lost 3 bases; unmatched junction nucleotides: 6. CDR3 length equals 15 residues. Germline CDR1 and CDR2: SNHLY and FYNNEI. CDR3 residues: CASRYLTSGGYEQYF. CDR3 bases: TGTGCCAGCAGGTATTTGACTAGCGGGGGCTACGAGCAGTACTTC.

The chain carries TRBV4-1 and TRBJ1-4, with 10 bases lining up with TRBD1. There are 16 residues in the CDR3. CDR1 is MGHRA and CDR2 is YSYEKL in the germline V gene. The ends lost 4 bases at V and 0 bases at J; junction bases unmatched: 2. The CDR3 here is CASSPGQGATNEKLFF. In DNA form, the CDR3 reads TGCGCCAGCAGCCCAGGACAGGGGGCAACTAATGAAAAACTGTTTTTT.

The rearrangement joins TRBV6-1 to TRBJ1-2, with no clear D. Germline CDR1 and CDR2: MNHNS and SASEGT. The CDR3 runs 16 residues. V gave up 1 base and J gave up 4 bases, with 16 bases separating them. The CDR3 sequence is CASSEDGSPWGYGYTF. The CDR3 DNA reads TGTGCCAGCAGTGAAGATGGGTCCCCTTGGGGCTATGGCTACACCTTC.

The rearrangement joins TRBV7-9 to TRBJ2-5; D is ambiguous. The germline V gene has CDR1 SEHNR and CDR2 FQNEAQ (reference sequence). The CDR3 covers 11 residues. Trimming pared 4 bases from V and 4 bases from J, leaving 4 bases between. In DNA, the CDR3 is TGTGCCAGCAGCTCCGTAGAGACCCAGTACTTC. It is translated as CASSSVETQYF.

CDR3 sequence (DNA): TGTGCCAGCAGCCCACCAGGACAGGTGTCCTACGAGCAGTACTTC. Translation: CASSPPGQVSYEQYF. The rearrangement joins TRBV5-4 to TRBJ2-7; 7 nucleotides line up with TRBD1. V shed 4 bases, J shed 1 base, and the junction held 8 bases outside the gene matches. This CDR3 has 15 amino acids. Germline CDR1 reads SGHNT; CDR2 reads YYREEE (reference sequence).

This chain uses TRBV7-2 with TRBJ2-2; possibly TRBD2 for D (6 bases). CDR3 length equals 15 residues. Trimming shortened V by 6 bases and J by 4 bases, and 15 bases separated the two germline ends. Germline values: CDR1 SGHTA, CDR2 FQGNSA. CDR3 sequence: CASRLGGASTGELFF. The CDR3, as DNA: TGTGCCAGCAGATTGGGGGGAGCTAGCACCGGGGAGCTGTTTTTT.